This T cell receptor beta chain was sequenced during a study of shared clonotypes between healthy human individuals. Findings and limits, study-wide: Naive CD4 clonotypes overlapped across a handful of donors at about 5.3%.

Germline lookup yields CDR1 MGHRA and CDR2 YSYEKL. This CDR3 is built from 15 residues. V lost 3 bases and J 0 bases, leaving 12 bases between the germline ends. Profiled with immunoSEQ multiplex PCR; TCRdb holds only in-frame clones, not every one. The sample shows about 2.3 million clones, approximately 95% of them seen only once. Within Nashville, Tennessee resided all donors, each a Caucasian adult. As to this clone: As yet, its antigen is unknown.

Sample: naive CD4+ T cells from PBMCs. As to subset: CD45RA+ positively selected. The sequence was obtained from a young man in good health. Some clones in this sample may be carry-over from other donors' samples. The V call is TRBV4-1, the J call TRBJ2-7, with D uncertain. The CDR3 sequence: CASSHVGKSSYEQYF. The CDR3 coding sequence is TGCGCCAGCAGCCACGTGGGGAAGAGCTCCTACGAGCAGTACTTC.